The entry below describes one T cell receptor beta chain. These data come from a study of blood T cell repertoires in COVID-19. Across the study: There were acute and convalescent COVID-19 samples, and they came from the United States, Italy and Spain.

The V and J ends lost 4 bases and 12 bases, in that order; junction bases with no gene match: 10. CDR3 length: 15 amino acids. Germline V gene lookup returns CDR1 LGHDT and CDR2 YNNKEL (reference sequence). In the authors' workflow: Reference gene primer amplification yielded estimated nucleated cell counts. The protocol was immunoSEQ multiplex PCR, while the TCRdb copy is restricted to in-frame clones and leaves out a portion. The V and J calls and clone size were taken over from that table, and D and trimming were inferred from the DNA. The sample includes roughly 380,000 clones, 70% to 85% of them seen just once.

This TCR was recovered from a human donor with acute or convalescent COVID-19. The donor label of this sample is uncertain. What was sequenced was peripheral blood. The chain couples TRBV3-1 (or the pseudogene TRBV3-2) to TRBJ2-1, with 12 bases matching TRBD2. The CDR3 sequence: CASSPPTSGGKVQFF. CDR3 DNA: TGTGCCAGCAGCCCCCCTACTAGCGGGGGGAAGGTGCAGTTCTTC.